This T cell receptor beta chain was sequenced during a study of T cell responses to AZD1222 COVID-19 vaccine. Broader study findings: Among AZD1222 vaccinees, only five or six were seropositive at baseline.

In the case of this clone: Its antigen is unknown.

Germline assignment: CDR1 MDHEN and CDR2 SYDVKM. The CDR3 loop spans 11 amino acids. V dropped 3 bases and J dropped 5 bases, with 4 bases sitting between them. The table came from immunoSEQ multiplex PCR; TCRdb's copy has only in-frame clones and leaves some out. The sample yields roughly 70,000 clones, 88% seen once. The source material was peripheral blood, sampled 28 days after the second dose of the MenACWY control vaccine. The clonotype comes from an adult who received the MenACWY meningococcal vaccine as a control. This chain connects TRBV28 to TRBJ1-2; D not resolved. The CDR3 region has the DNA TGTGCCAGCAGTTTTTGGTATGGCTACACCTTC. This sequence encodes CASSFWYGYTF.